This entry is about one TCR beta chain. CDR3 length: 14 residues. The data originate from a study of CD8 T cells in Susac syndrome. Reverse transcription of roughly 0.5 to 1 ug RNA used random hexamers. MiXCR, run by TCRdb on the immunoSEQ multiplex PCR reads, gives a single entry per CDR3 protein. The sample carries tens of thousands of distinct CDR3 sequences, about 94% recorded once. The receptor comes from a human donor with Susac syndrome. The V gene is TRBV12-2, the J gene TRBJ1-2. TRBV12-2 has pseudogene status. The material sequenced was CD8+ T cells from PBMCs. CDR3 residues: CASRPRDFTYGYTF. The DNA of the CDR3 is TGTGCAAGTCGCCCCCGGGACTTCACCTATGGCTACACCTTC.